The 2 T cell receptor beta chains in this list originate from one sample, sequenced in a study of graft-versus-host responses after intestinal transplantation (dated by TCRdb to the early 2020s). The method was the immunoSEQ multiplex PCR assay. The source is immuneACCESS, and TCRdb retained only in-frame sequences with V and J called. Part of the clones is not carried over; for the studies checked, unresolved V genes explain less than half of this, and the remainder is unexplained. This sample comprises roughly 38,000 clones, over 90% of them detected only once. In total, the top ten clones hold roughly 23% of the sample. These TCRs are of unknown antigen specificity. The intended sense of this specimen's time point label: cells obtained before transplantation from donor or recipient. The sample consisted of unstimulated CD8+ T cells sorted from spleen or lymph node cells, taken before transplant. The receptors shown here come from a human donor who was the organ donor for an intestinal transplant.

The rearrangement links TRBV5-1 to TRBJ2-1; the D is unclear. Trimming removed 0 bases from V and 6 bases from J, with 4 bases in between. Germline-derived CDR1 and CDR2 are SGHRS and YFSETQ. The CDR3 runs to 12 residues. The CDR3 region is CASSLGFNEQFF. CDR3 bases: TGCGCCAGCAGCTTGGGATTCAATGAGCAGTTCTTC.

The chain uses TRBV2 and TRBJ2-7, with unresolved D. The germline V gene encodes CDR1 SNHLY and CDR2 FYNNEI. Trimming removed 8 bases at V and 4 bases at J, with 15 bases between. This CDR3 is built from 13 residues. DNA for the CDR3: TGTGCCAGCCTTAGGACGCCGGGTTACGAGCAGTACTTC. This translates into CASLRTPGYEQYF. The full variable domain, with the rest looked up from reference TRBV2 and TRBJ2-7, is EPEVTQTPSHQVTQMGQEVILRCVPISNHLYFYWYRQILGQKVEFLVSFYNNEISEKSEIFDDQFSVERPDGSNFTLKIRSTKLEDSAMYFCASLRTPGYEQYFGPGTRLTVT.